The 23 T cell receptor beta chains below were found in one sample sequenced in a study of blood T cell repertoires in COVID-19. The protocol was immunoSEQ multiplex PCR, while the TCRdb copy is restricted to in-frame clones and leaves out a portion. In the table there are hundreds of thousands of clones, roughly 80% of which are singletons. Sequencing input: PBMCs or T cells enriched from blood (not recorded which). The receptors come from a man between 35 and 55 years old who had been exposed to COVID-19.

This clone was recorded a few times. The chain is built from TRBV5-1 and TRBJ2-2; TRBD2 might be the D (6 bases). The CDR3 spans 15 residues. Germline loops: CDR1 SGHRS, CDR2 YFSETQ. Trimming took 4 bases from V and 2 from J, leaving 12 bases between them. CDR3 in amino acids: CASSAGLLNTGELFF. The CDR3, as DNA: TGCGCCAGCAGCGCCGGACTACTCAACACCGGGGAGCTGTTTTTT.

This clone was observed once. The chain couples TRBV7-9 to TRBJ2-4; D perhaps matches TRBD2 (5 bases). V lost 4 bases, J lost 5 bases, and 15 bases lay in between. This CDR3 has 15 residues. Germline assignment: CDR1 SEHNR and CDR2 FQNEAQ (reference sequence). The CDR3 here is CASSSLSVSENIQYF. CDR3 sequence (DNA): TGTGCCAGCAGCTCACTTAGCGTGAGCGAAAACATTCAGTACTTC. Complete variable domain (other parts from reference TRBV7-9 and TRBJ2-4): DTGVSQNPRHKITKRGQNVTFRCDPISEHNRLYWYRQTLGQGPEFLTYFQNEAQLEKSRLLSDRFSAERPKGSFSTLEIQRTEQGDSAMYLCASSSLSVSENIQYFGAGTRLSVL.

The V and J genes are TRBV7-9 and TRBJ2-1, with 11 bases fitting TRBD2. Germline values: CDR1 SEHNR, CDR2 FQNEAQ (reference sequence). The V gene end was trimmed by 2 bases and the J gene end by 7 bases; junction bases not matched to a gene: 13. The CDR3 consists of 18 residues. DNA of the CDR3: TGTGCCAGCAGCTTATTGGGTAGCGGGAGGGCCAGTGGGAATGAGCAGTTCTTC. Translation gives CASSLLGSGRASGNEQFF.

This rearrangement joins TRBV6-5 to TRBJ1-2, with D tentatively TRBD1 (5 bases). Germline lookup yields CDR1 MNHEY and CDR2 SVGAGI. With 0 bases removed from V and 8 bases from J, the gap between germline ends came to 13 bases. There are 14 residues in the CDR3. The CDR3 nucleotides are TGTGCCAGCAGTTACTCGGTCTACCGGGGGGGCTACACCTTC. This translates into CASSYSVYRGGYTF.

This clone was seen only once. CDR3 protein: CASSPGTSGRNNEQFF. The CDR3 DNA reads as TGTGCCAGCAGTCCGGGGACTAGCGGAAGGAACAATGAGCAGTTCTTC. The chain has TRBV2 and TRBJ2-1, with 11 positions matching TRBD2. The CDR3 spans 16 residues. CDR1 SNHLY and CDR2 FYNNEI come from the germline V gene. V dropped 5 bases and J dropped 5; count of bases not matched to a gene: 8.

The chain combines TRBV4-1 with TRBJ1-2; D gene unclear. The germline V gene encodes CDR1 MGHRA and CDR2 YSYEKL. The CDR3 covers 14 residues. The V and J ends lost 4 bases and 3 bases respectively, with 12 bases between them. The CDR3 reads CASSLSGGDYGYTF. CDR3 sequence (DNA): TGCGCCAGCAGCCTTTCGGGAGGCGACTATGGCTACACCTTC.

The V gene is TRBV12-3 or TRBV12-4, the J gene TRBJ1-1; D call uncertain. This CDR3 has 13 residues. The V and J ends lost 3 bases and 6 bases respectively, with 11 bases between them. The CDR3 DNA reads as TGTGCCAGCAGTTTGGCCGCGGTATCTGAAGCTTTCTTT. This gives the protein CASSLAAVSEAFF.

This clone was picked up a small number of times. The chain couples TRBV5-1 to TRBJ2-2; D is undetermined. This CDR3 spans 12 amino acids. Germline V gene sequence: CDR1 SGHRS, CDR2 YFSETQ. Deletions cut 5 bases from V and 5 bases from J, with 7 bases between. The CDR3 loop is CASSLDTGELFF. In DNA form, the CDR3 reads TGCGCCAGCAGTCTAGATACCGGGGAGCTGTTTTTT.

V usage is TRBV10-1 and J usage is TRBJ2-5; 9 nucleotides agree with TRBD2. The CDR3 covers 15 residues. The junction had 5 bases not matched to a gene; V was cut back by 4 bases and J by 2 bases. From germline, CDR1 is WNHNN and CDR2 SYGVQD (reference sequence). CDR3 nucleotides: TGCGCCAGCAGTGCCGGACTAGCGCAACAAGAGACCCAGTACTTC. Encoded protein: CASSAGLAQQETQYF.

The chain carries TRBV6-5 and TRBJ2-4; D possibly corresponds to TRBD2 (8 bases). The V end lost 7 bases, the J end lost 8 bases, and 18 bases lay between the germline ends. This CDR3 has 14 residues. CDR1 is MNHEY and CDR2 is SVGAGI in the germline V gene. The CDR3 reads CASIPGGGPDIQYF. CDR3 DNA sequence: TGTGCCAGCATCCCGGGAGGGGGCCCGGACATTCAGTACTTC.

The chain employs TRBV23-1 and TRBJ2-7, with 7 bases aligning to TRBD1. TRBV23-1 is assigned to the ORF class and has an uncertain function. With 3 bases clipped from V and 3 bases from J, the junction kept 2 bases outside the gene matches. The CDR3 length is 13 residues. CDR3: CASSQGQHYEQYF. The CDR3 DNA reads as TGCGCCAGCAGTCAGGGACAGCACTACGAGCAGTACTTC.

This sequence joins TRBV27 and TRBJ2-7; 16 positions match TRBD2. The CDR3 loop spans 16 amino acids. The ends lost 3 bases at V and 5 bases at J; junction bases unmatched: 4. The germline V gene has CDR1 MNHEY and CDR2 SMNVEV (reference sequence). Here the CDR3 reads CASSLGLAGGRHEQYF. The CDR3 nucleotides are TGTGCCAGCAGTTTGGGACTAGCGGGAGGGAGGCACGAGCAGTACTTC.

Turning to this clone: The same CDR3 arises from other DNA sequences in this sample as well. The V call is TRBV12-3 or TRBV12-4, the J call TRBJ1-2, with D hard to call. The CDR3 runs to 12 residues. V was trimmed by 3 bases and J by 3 bases, leaving 5 bases between them. CDR3 in amino acids: CASSFSDYGYTF. CDR3 in DNA: TGTGCCAGCAGTTTCAGTGACTATGGCTACACCTTC.

This chain joins TRBV6-6 and TRBJ2-5; 10 positions match TRBD2. V lost 2 bases, J lost 4 bases, and 4 bases stayed unmatched. The CDR3 is 15 amino acids. Germline assignment: CDR1 MNHNY and CDR2 SVGAGI (reference sequence). For the CDR3, the DNA is TGTGCCAGCAGTTACGAAATAGCGGGGGGAGAGACCCAGTACTTC. Protein product: CASSYEIAGGETQYF.

This sequence joins TRBV10-3 and TRBJ2-7, with D maybe TRBD1 (6 bases). Germline V gene lookup returns CDR1 ENHRY and CDR2 SYGVKD. Between the trimmed V and J ends, which lost 7 bases and 6 bases, there was a span of 16 bases. The CDR3 runs to 13 residues. The CDR3 DNA sequence: TGTGCCATCACCGTCGCTGGGGGCCTCGAGCAGTACTTC. Translated, it gives CAITVAGGLEQYF.

The rearrangement joins TRBV3-1 (or the pseudogene TRBV3-2) to TRBJ2-1; 7 bases are shared with TRBD2. CDR3 length equals 16 residues. With 3 bases clipped from V and 0 bases from J, the junction kept 5 bases outside the gene matches. The germline CDR1 and CDR2 sequences are LGHDT and YNNKEL (reference sequence). CDR3 coding DNA: TGTGCCAGCAGCCAGGAGCGGACTAGCTCCTACAATGAGCAGTTCTTC. Its translation: CASSQERTSSYNEQFF.

The chain couples TRBV4-1 to TRBJ2-4; TRBD2 agrees at 11 bases. Trimming took 0 bases from V and 0 from J; bases not matched to a gene: 13. The CDR3 is made up of 21 amino acids. In germline, CDR1 is MGHRA, CDR2 YSYEKL. The CDR3 DNA is TGCGCCAGCAGCCAAGATCCCGCCGGGACTAGCGGATTACTAGCCAAAAACATTCAGTACTTC. Translating it yields CASSQDPAGTSGLLAKNIQYF.

V and J are TRBV24-1 and TRBJ2-3; unclear D gene. CDR3 size: 14 residues. The germline V and J ends were trimmed by 0 bases and 6 bases, with 9 bases remaining between them. Germline values: CDR1 KGHDR, CDR2 SFDVKD. The DNA of the CDR3 is TGTGCCACCAGTGATTTGCACTCTAGGGATACGCAGTATTTT. Amino acid sequence: CATSDLHSRDTQYF.

This clone was seen once. The chain joins TRBV3-1 (or the pseudogene TRBV3-2) to TRBJ1-2; the match to TRBD1 covers 9 bases. CDR1 and CDR2 from the germline V gene are LGHDT and YNNKEL (reference sequence). The V gene end was trimmed by 4 bases and the J gene end by 4 bases; junction bases not matched to a gene: 7. The CDR3 loop spans 15 amino acids. The DNA of the CDR3 is TGTGCCAGCAGCCCGGGACAGGGAGAGGGCTATGGCTACACCTTC. It translates to CASSPGQGEGYGYTF.

CDR3 amino acids: CASSLTDLYGYTF. The DNA for the CDR3 is TGTGCCAGCAGCTTAACAGACCTCTATGGCTACACCTTC. The chain has TRBV7-9 and TRBJ1-2; D unresolved. V shed 2 bases and J shed 4 bases, with 8 bases lying between them. The CDR3 totals 13 residues. Per germline, CDR1 SEHNR and CDR2 FQNEAQ (reference sequence). Based on the CDR3 plus reference TRBV7-9 and TRBJ1-2, the full variable domain is DTGVSQNPRHKITKRGQNVTFRCDPISEHNRLYWYRQTLGQGPEFLTYFQNEAQLEKSRLLSDRFSAERPKGSFSTLEIQRTEQGDSAMYLCASSLTDLYGYTFGSGTRLTVV.

The V call is TRBV10-3, the J call TRBJ2-7, with 10 bases fitting TRBD2. Germline V gives CDR1 ENHRY, CDR2 SYGVKD. V lost 5 bases and J lost 3; bases outside the gene matches: 4. The CDR3 loop spans 14 amino acids. The CDR3 coding sequence is TGTGCCATCAGTCGCGGGACTAGCGTCTACGAGCAGTACTTC. Translated, it gives CAISRGTSVYEQYF.

This clone was observed once. The chain combines TRBV5-1 with TRBJ2-5; 9 positions match TRBD2. Germline V gene sequence: CDR1 SGHRS, CDR2 YFSETQ. J gave up 4 bases and V 4 bases, and 8 bases lay outside the gene matches. The CDR3 length is 15 residues. The CDR3 coding sequence is TGCGCCAGCAGCACGCCCGGGACTAGCACAGAGACCCAGTACTTC. This codes for CASSTPGTSTETQYF.

This clone was found a few times. V and J are TRBV27 and TRBJ2-1; D perhaps matches TRBD1 (6 bases). This CDR3 is built from 13 residues. CDR1 MNHEY and CDR2 SMNVEV come from the germline V gene (reference sequence). Trimming removed 4 bases from V and 12 bases from J, with 16 bases in between. This chain's CDR3 is CASSWGLTGSQFF. The CDR3, as DNA: TGTGCCAGCAGTTGGGGCCTTACAGGGTCGCAGTTCTTC.